This TCR beta chain was documented in a study of STAT3 mutations in large granular lymphocyte leukemia. Study context: Canonical activating STAT3 mutations were detected in roughly half of the longitudinally sequenced T-LGLL patients. Whole-study findings and limits: Clonal expansion was inferred from samples taken at other timepoints. All newly emerging clones after therapy were STAT3 wild type. Differing intervals and regimens complicate linking therapy response to clone burden. At least one immunodominant TCR beta clonotype appeared in every T-cell large granular lymphocyte leukemia patient.

This clone was found a few times. The antigen is undetermined. TCRdb keeps only in-frame clones here, not all; method: immunoSEQ multiplex PCR. Here the sample spans nearly 25,000 clones, less than 95% being singletons. Source material: peripheral blood mononuclear cells. The sequence came from a man aged 35 to 55 with T-cell large granular lymphocyte leukemia. Some clones in this sample may be carry-over from other donors' samples.

The CDR3 DNA reads as TGCAGCGTTGAAGGGGAGGGACTTGGCTACACCTTC. Amino acid sequence: CSVEGEGLGYTF. The chain recombines TRBV29-1 with TRBJ1-2; possible D gene TRBD1, 5 bases. This CDR3 region has 12 residues. Germline-derived CDR1 and CDR2 are SQVTM and ANQGSEA. V was pared by 1 base and J by 7 bases, with 10 bases between.